The 9 T cell receptor beta chains below were found in one sample sequenced in a study of cytotoxic CD8 clonotypes in ibrutinib-treated CLL. Data came from immunoSEQ multiplex PCR; TCRdb stores just in-frame clones and leaves some out. The sample consists of about 310,000 clones, around four fifths of them appearing once. The sequenced sample was PBMCs, obtained before ibrutinib treatment. These receptors originate from a human donor with chronic lymphocytic leukemia.

In this sample, this clone turned up a few times. This chain links TRBV9 with TRBJ1-1; a possible D gene is TRBD1 (5 bases). The CDR3 runs 10 residues. V dropped 5 bases and J dropped 7 bases, with 6 bases sitting between them. Germline V CDR1 and CDR2: SGDLS, YYNGEE. CDR3 DNA: TGTGCCAGCAGGGACAATGAAGCTTTCTTT. This encodes CASRDNEAFF.

The chain is built from TRBV14 and TRBJ1-1; D not certain. The germline gives CDR1 SGHDN, CDR2 FVKESK. This CDR3 is built from 16 residues. The V end was cut by 0 bases, the J end by 0 bases, with 11 bases between. CDR3 sequence (DNA): TGTGCCAGCAGCCAAGATAGTGGGAATATGAACACTGAAGCTTTCTTT. This translates into CASSQDSGNMNTEAFF. Supplemented by reference TRBV14 and TRBJ1-1, the full variable domain reads EAGVTQFPSHSVIEKGQTVTLRCDPISGHDNLYWYRRVMGKEIKFLLHFVKESKQDESGMPNNRFLAERTGGTYSTLKVQPAELEDSGVYFCASSQDSGNMNTEAFFGQGTRLTVV.

The V and J genes are TRBV6-1 and TRBJ2-3; 9 bases line up with TRBD1. CDR1 MNHNS and CDR2 SASEGT come from the germline V gene. The CDR3 sequence is 15 residues long. The V gene end was trimmed by 8 bases and the J gene end by 2 bases; junction bases not matched to a gene: 8. The CDR3 coding sequence is TGTGCCAGCCAGACCGGGACAGGGATCACAGATACGCAGTATTTT. Protein sequence: CASQTGTGITDTQYF.

J is TRBJ1-1 and V is TRBV5-1; 7 nucleotides agree with TRBD1. V shed 6 bases, J shed 4 bases, and the junction held 9 bases outside the gene matches. Germline V lookup: CDR1 SGHRS, CDR2 YFSETQ. This CDR3 is 14 amino acids long. The CDR3 reads CASKKQGQITEAFF. CDR3 in DNA: TGCGCCAGCAAGAAACAGGGACAGATCACTGAAGCTTTCTTT.

V is TRBV15 and J is TRBJ1-2; no clear D. This CDR3 is built from 13 residues. Germline assignment: CDR1 LNHNV and CDR2 YYDKDF (reference sequence). Trimming removed 0 bases at V and 2 bases at J, with 4 bases between. CDR3: CATSRDGNYGYTF. The CDR3 nucleotides read TGTGCCACCAGCAGAGACGGCAACTATGGCTACACCTTC.

This chain links TRBV5-6 with TRBJ2-3; 8 bases are shared with TRBD2. This CDR3 spans 12 amino acids. V dropped 3 bases and J dropped 10; count of bases not matched to a gene: 4. Looked up from germline, CDR1 is SGHDT and CDR2 is YYEEEE. The DNA for the CDR3 is TGTGCCAGCAGCTCGGGAGGGATTCCGCAGTATTTT. Translated, it gives CASSSGGIPQYF.

The chain recombines TRBV2 with TRBJ2-7, with D perhaps matching TRBD1 (5 bases). The CDR3 has 13 residues. CDR1 and CDR2 from the germline V gene are SNHLY and FYNNEI. Trimming pared 6 bases from V and 6 bases from J, leaving 15 bases between. The CDR3 spells CASRGPRTLEQYF. CDR3 in DNA: TGTGCCAGCAGGGGGCCTCGGACGCTCGAGCAGTACTTC.

The chain is built from TRBV5-5 and TRBJ1-4, with D hard to call. The CDR3 extends over 12 amino acids. V lost 2 bases and J lost 5, with 4 bases in between. Germline CDR1 and CDR2: SGHKS and YYEKEE (reference sequence). The CDR3 DNA follows: TGTGCCAGCAGCTTCCCGAATGAAAAACTGTTTTTT. This gives the protein CASSFPNEKLFF.

V gene TRBV4-1 combines with J gene TRBJ2-3; D not resolved. With 0 bases removed from V and 1 base from J, the gap between germline ends came to 14 bases. In germline, CDR1 is MGHRA, CDR2 YSYEKL. The CDR3 runs 17 residues. The CDR3 nucleotides are TGCGCCAGCAGCCAAGATCTATTAGTGCCCGGCACAGATACGCAGTATTTT. It specifies CASSQDLLVPGTDTQYF.